The next 12 T cell receptor beta chains were all read from a single sample in a study of vaccination effects on CD4 cells after COVID-19. Libraries were prepared by immunoSEQ multiplex PCR; TCRdb keeps only in-frame clonotypes and omits some of them. The sample shows around 50,000 clones, around 67% of them seen only once. What these receptors recognize is not known. Investigators separated out CD4+ T cells once approximately 11 days of culture had passed. Sequences were derived from CD4+ T cells from PBMCs cultured without peptide, sampled before COVID-19 vaccination. These receptors were obtained from a human donor who received a COVID-19 vaccine.

This clone was observed a handful of times. This chain links TRBV20-1 with TRBJ1-2, with D possibly TRBD1 on 6 matching bases. The V end lost 3 bases, the J end lost 8 bases, and 13 bases lay between the germline ends. Per germline, CDR1 DFQATT and CDR2 SNEGSKA (reference sequence). The CDR3 covers 12 residues. This CDR3 is CSASRGANGYTF. The CDR3 nucleotides are TGCAGTGCTAGTCGGGGGGCTAACGGCTACACCTTC.

This clone was observed once. The chain carries TRBV6-2 or TRBV6-3 and TRBJ2-3; tentative D call: TRBD1 (5 bases). The CDR3 is 15 amino acids. Germline V gene lookup returns CDR1 MNHEY and CDR2 SVGEGT. V was clipped by 6 bases and J by 1 base, with 14 bases between them. The CDR3 DNA reads TGTGCCAGCAGCCCGCAGGGAAGAGGCACAGATACGCAGTATTTT. Encoded protein: CASSPQGRGTDTQYF.

CDR3 residues: CASSLGQGRNEQYF. CDR3 DNA sequence: TGCGCCAGCAGCTTGGGTCAGGGGAGGAACGAGCAGTACTTC. The chain carries TRBV5-1 and TRBJ2-7; D could derive from TRBD1 or TRBD2 (6 bases each). V lost 0 bases and J 5 bases, leaving 12 bases between the germline ends. The CDR3 spans 14 residues. Germline V gene sequence: CDR1 SGHRS, CDR2 YFSETQ.

The genes are TRBV30 and TRBJ2-3; tentatively, D is TRBD1 or TRBD2 (5 bases each). This CDR3 contains 15 residues. With 0 bases removed from V and 2 bases from J, the gap between germline ends came to 12 bases. The V gene's germline CDR1 is GTSNPN and CDR2 SVGIG (reference sequence). The CDR3 protein is CAWSVPGRYTDTQYF. The CDR3 nucleotides read TGTGCCTGGAGTGTACCGGGACGGTACACAGATACGCAGTATTTT.

This clone has only a few counts. The chain carries TRBV9 and TRBJ2-1; D is uncertain. Looked up from germline, CDR1 is SGDLS and CDR2 is YYNGEE. The length of the CDR3 is 13 residues. V was clipped by 0 bases and J by 2 bases, with 3 bases between them. Written as DNA, the CDR3 is TGTGCCAGCAGCGTAGATCCCTACAATGAGCAGTTCTTC. As protein: CASSVDPYNEQFF.

The gene calls are TRBV7-2 and TRBJ2-7; 8 nucleotides agree with TRBD1. CDR1 is SGHTA, CDR2 FQGNSA, per germline. The ends lost 5 bases at V and 4 bases at J; junction bases unmatched: 13. The CDR3 loop spans 16 amino acids. Here the CDR3 reads CASSPRRTGSIYEQYF. The CDR3 region has the DNA TGTGCCAGCAGCCCCCGAAGGACAGGGAGTATATACGAGCAGTACTTC.

The rearrangement joins TRBV27 to TRBJ2-7; 16 bases line up with TRBD2. Trimming took 3 bases from V and 2 from J; bases not matched to a gene: 10. CDR1 MNHEY and CDR2 SMNVEV come from the germline V gene (reference sequence). The CDR3 covers 19 residues. The CDR3 reads CASSFAGTSGRARAYEQYF. The CDR3 nucleotides read TGTGCCAGCAGTTTCGCCGGGACTAGCGGGAGGGCCCGGGCCTACGAGCAGTACTTC.

The V gene is TRBV18, the J gene TRBJ2-7; a possible D gene is TRBD2 (6 bases). This CDR3 is 14 amino acids long. Trimming shortened V by 8 bases and J by 5 bases, and 19 bases separated the two germline ends. Germline CDR1 and CDR2: KGHSH and LQKENI. The chain's CDR3 is CASTSGLGPNEQYF. The CDR3 DNA is TGTGCCAGCACATCGGGACTCGGGCCCAACGAGCAGTACTTC.

CDR3 nucleotides: TGTGCCAGCAGTGTGGGGACAGGGAGGGAGACCCAGTACTTC. Translating gives CASSVGTGRETQYF. The rearrangement joins TRBV2 to TRBJ2-5; 9 bases match TRBD1. CDR1 and CDR2 from the germline V gene are SNHLY and FYNNEI. There are 14 residues in the CDR3. Unmatched junction bases numbered 5, after V lost 4 bases and J lost 5 bases. Using reference TRBV2 and TRBJ2-5 for the parts outside the CDR3, the full variable domain is EPEVTQTPSHQVTQMGQEVILRCVPISNHLYFYWYRQILGQKVEFLVSFYNNEISEKSEIFDDQFSVERPDGSNFTLKIRSTKLEDSAMYFCASSVGTGRETQYFGPGTRLLVL.

The V call is TRBV27, the J call TRBJ2-7, with 10 bases lining up with TRBD2. The germline V gene encodes CDR1 MNHEY and CDR2 SMNVEV (reference sequence). Trimming took 5 bases from V and 7 from J; bases not matched to a gene: 11. CDR3 length: 15 amino acids. The CDR3 region has the DNA TGTGCCAGCAGTCGAAGCCTAGCGGGAGCTTGGGAGCAGTACTTC. Amino acids: CASSRSLAGAWEQYF.

The chain couples TRBV2 to TRBJ2-7; D gene ambiguous. Germline CDR1 reads SNHLY; CDR2 reads FYNNEI. Trimming took off 2 bases at V and 6 bases at J, with 14 bases between the two ends. The CDR3 is 14 residues long. The CDR3 spells CASSESPTGGEQYF. CDR3 DNA: TGTGCCAGCAGTGAATCGCCGACCGGTGGCGAGCAGTACTTC. Filled out from reference TRBV2 and TRBJ2-7, the complete variable domain reads EPEVTQTPSHQVTQMGQEVILRCVPISNHLYFYWYRQILGQKVEFLVSFYNNEISEKSEIFDDQFSVERPDGSNFTLKIRSTKLEDSAMYFCASSESPTGGEQYFGPGTRLTVT.

The sample holds a few counts of this clone. CDR3 region: CASSLSGGNEQFF. The CDR3 nucleotides are TGTGCCAGCAGTTTATCGGGGGGCAATGAGCAGTTCTTC. The chain employs TRBV27 and TRBJ2-1, with D possibly being TRBD2 (6 bases). V was cut by 0 bases and J by 6 bases, with 6 bases left in between. Germline V lookup: CDR1 MNHEY, CDR2 SMNVEV (reference sequence). The CDR3 contains 13 residues.